These 22 T cell receptor beta chains were all obtained from the same sample, sequenced in a study of blood T cells in healthy people across ages. It was with a sample-barcoded 5' primer and a J-beta primer mix that a second PCR of roughly 7 to 12 cycles was run. MiXCR, run by TCRdb on the 5' RACE reads, gives a single entry per CDR3 protein. The sample lists under 950,000 distinct CDR3 sequences; about a fifth were seen once. Input material: blood. The origin of the receptors is a man aged 65 to 85 in good health.

This clonotype was seen a few times. The rearrangement uses TRBV5-6 and TRBJ2-2; 11 bases map to TRBD2. The CDR3 is 16 residues long. Losses at the gene ends were 1 base for V and 4 bases for J; bases not matched to a gene: 3. Germline loops: CDR1 SGHDT, CDR2 YYEEEE. CDR3 region: CASSLLAGGGTGELFF. The CDR3, as DNA: TGTGCCAGCAGCTTGTTAGCGGGAGGGGGCACCGGGGAGCTGTTTTTT.

The rearrangement links TRBV6-6 to TRBJ2-3, with no clear D. Looked up from germline, CDR1 is MNHNY and CDR2 is SVGAGI (reference sequence). Deletions cut 8 bases from V and 0 bases from J, with 18 bases between. The CDR3 is 16 residues long. The CDR3: CASGQLSFTSTDTQYF. CDR3 DNA sequence: TGTGCCAGCGGGCAGCTGAGCTTTACTAGCACAGATACGCAGTATTTT.

This clonotype was detected only a few times. The J gene is TRBJ1-2, the V gene TRBV6-1; possibly TRBD1 for D (6 bases). CDR3 length: 17 residues. From germline, CDR1 is MNHNS and CDR2 SASEGT. V lost 8 bases and J lost 3, with 25 bases in between. CDR3 nucleotides: TGTGCCAGCGGATCCAGCGGGGGGCCCTTATCTTACTATGGCTACACCTTC. Encoded protein: CASGSSGGPLSYYGYTF.

This clonotype was seen more than once but under ten times. The chain uses TRBV7-2 and TRBJ2-1; weak D call: TRBD2 (6 bases). The CDR3 totals 16 residues. Germline lookup yields CDR1 SGHTA and CDR2 FQGNSA. V dropped 2 bases and J dropped 1 base, with 12 bases sitting between them. CDR3 in DNA: TGTGCCAGCAGCTTATACGCGGGAATATCCTACAATGAGCAGTTCTTC. Translating gives CASSLYAGISYNEQFF.

The rearrangement uses TRBV30 and TRBJ2-5; TRBD1 matches 8 bases. The V gene's germline CDR1 is GTSNPN and CDR2 SVGIG (reference sequence). The CDR3 spans 12 residues. The junction had 1 base not matched to a gene; V was cut back by 5 bases and J by 2 bases. CDR3 bases: TGTGCCTGGGGGACAGGTCAAGAGACCCAGTACTTC. It codes for CAWGTGQETQYF.

This clonotype was found a few times. DNA of the CDR3: TGTGCCAGCAGCTTAGTCCCGGTCATAAATGGTGTGGGGACTAGGGGGACCCAGTACTTC. It specifies CASSLVPVINGVGTRGTQYF. V gene TRBV11-2 combines with J gene TRBJ2-7, with 8 bases fitting TRBD2. The DNA end favors TRBJ2-5, so the J call may be wrong. The CDR3 is made up of 20 amino acids. Germline CDR1 is SGHAT and CDR2 is FQNNGV.

The V gene is TRBV10-2, the J gene TRBJ1-5, with 9 bases lining up with TRBD1. Losses at the gene ends were 9 bases for V and 11 bases for J; bases not matched to a gene: 11. In germline, CDR1 is WSHSY, CDR2 SAAADI. This CDR3 is built from 13 residues. This CDR3 is CASRQGDRVAQHF. For the CDR3, the DNA is TGCGCCAGTCGACAGGGGGATAGGGTCGCCCAGCATTTT.

This rearrangement joins TRBV29-1 to TRBJ1-2, with 10 bases aligning to TRBD1. The germline gives CDR1 SQVTM, CDR2 ANQGSEA. This CDR3 spans 12 amino acids. The CDR3 DNA reads as TGCTGCACCGGGACAGGGGATTATGGCTACACCTTC. This translates into CCTGTGDYGYTF.

This clonotype was seen only a few times. The chain is built from TRBV29-1 and TRBJ2-5, with D maybe TRBD2 (6 bases). The J call may be mistaken, given a closer DNA end match to TRBJ2-1. The CDR3 spans 12 residues. Germline assignment: CDR1 SQVTM and CDR2 ANQGSEA. Written as DNA, the CDR3 is TGCAGCGTGGGGGACTTTAGGCATGAGCAGTTCTTC. It encodes CSVGDFRHEQFF.

This clonotype has only a few counts. The chain couples TRBV7-9 to TRBJ2-3; TRBD1 agrees at 7 bases. The ends lost 5 bases at V and 1 base at J; junction bases unmatched: 6. Germline V gives CDR1 SEHNR, CDR2 FQNEAQ (reference sequence). CDR3 length: 15 residues. CDR3 DNA: TGTGCCAGCAGCCCCGGGACAGCACGCACAGATACGCAGTATTTT. Translated: CASSPGTARTDTQYF.

This clonotype has a count of ten or more. The rearrangement joins TRBV12-3 or TRBV12-4 to TRBJ1-5; TRBD1 aligns across 8 bases. The CDR3 has 12 residues. V was clipped by 9 bases and J by 7 bases; unmatched bases: 5. The CDR3 region is CASRTGFQPQHF. In DNA form, the CDR3 reads TGTGCCAGTCGGACAGGGTTCCAGCCCCAGCATTTT.

This chain uses TRBV28 with TRBJ1-2; 7 positions match TRBD1. CDR3 size: 14 residues. The V gene end was trimmed by 5 bases and the J gene end by 5 bases; junction bases not matched to a gene: 8. CDR1 is MDHEN, CDR2 SYDVKM, per germline. The CDR3 is CASSAGQARYGYTF. CDR3 sequence (DNA): TGTGCCAGCAGTGCCGGACAGGCAAGGTATGGCTACACCTTC.

This sequence joins TRBV7-2 and TRBJ2-1, with 7 bases fitting TRBD2. This CDR3 is built from 14 residues. The V and J ends lost 0 bases and 15 bases, in that order; junction bases with no gene match: 11. Germline V CDR1 and CDR2: SGHTA, FQGNSA. The CDR3 is CASSLAGEGGILFF. The CDR3 coding sequence is TGTGCCAGCAGCTTAGCGGGGGAGGGAGGTATCCTGTTCTTC. The complete variable domain, with remaining parts taken from reference TRBV7-2 and TRBJ2-1, reads GAGVSQSPSNKVTEKGKDVELRCDPISGHTALYWYRQSLGQGLEFLIYFQGNSAPDKSGLPSDRFSAERTGGSVSTLTIQRTQQEDSAVYLCASSLAGEGGILFFGPGTRLTVL.

There are many counts of this clonotype. V usage is TRBV7-2 and J usage is TRBJ2-7; D tentatively fits TRBD1 or TRBD2 (5 bases each). Germline loops: CDR1 SGHTA, CDR2 FQGNSA. V lost 5 bases and J 0 bases, leaving 11 bases between the germline ends. The CDR3 totals 14 residues. CDR3 DNA sequence: TGTGCCAGCAGCCGGGACGGTAGCTCCTACGAGCAGTACTTC. This translates into CASSRDGSSYEQYF.

This clonotype was counted only a few times. In DNA, the CDR3 is TGTGCCAGCAAAGAGCGACTATCCTACGAGCAGTACGTC. Translation: CASKERLSYEQYV. The J gene is TRBJ2-7, the V gene TRBV21-1; the table's D call, TRBD2, was not checked against the DNA. TRBV21-1 is a known pseudogene. The CDR3 contains 13 residues.

The chain links TRBV5-1 to TRBJ1-2; D is undetermined. Per germline, CDR1 SGHRS and CDR2 YFSETQ. This CDR3 has 15 residues. The V end lost 3 bases, the J end lost 5 bases, and 17 bases lay between the germline ends. CDR3 region: CASSSDGQDLYGYTF. The CDR3 nucleotides are TGCGCCAGCAGCTCTGATGGGCAAGATCTTTATGGCTACACCTTC.

The chain is built from TRBV5-1 and TRBJ1-3; D possibly corresponds to TRBD1 (6 bases). Germline V gives CDR1 SGHRS, CDR2 YFSETQ. Between the trimmed V and J ends, which lost 0 bases and 9 bases, there was a span of 13 bases. The CDR3 sequence is 14 residues long. The CDR3 nucleotides are TGCGCCAGCAGCTTGGAACAGGGTGTAACCACCATATATTTT. Amino acids: CASSLEQGVTTIYF. Combining the CDR3 with reference TRBV5-1 and TRBJ1-3 gives the whole variable domain KAGVTQTPRYLIKTRGQQVTLSCSPISGHRSVSWYQQTPGQGLQFLFEYFSETQRNKGNFPGRFSGRQFSNSRSEMNVSTLELGDSALYLCASSLEQGVTTIYFGEGSWLTVV.

V usage is TRBV6-2 or TRBV6-3 and J usage is TRBJ1-5, with D perhaps TRBD1 (6 bases). The germline gives CDR1 MNHEY, CDR2 SVGEGT. This CDR3 region has 16 residues. Trimming shortened V by 2 bases and J by 4 bases, and 15 bases separated the two germline ends. CDR3 sequence (DNA): TGTGCCAGCAGTTACGTCGCGACAGGCCTTAATCAGCCCCAGCATTTT. Protein sequence: CASSYVATGLNQPQHF.

The table lists this clonotype with a few counts. The rearrangement uses TRBV6-2 or TRBV6-3 and TRBJ2-1, with D maybe TRBD1 (5 bases). CDR1 MNHEY and CDR2 SVGEGT come from the germline V gene. The CDR3 loop spans 11 amino acids. V shed 11 bases and J shed 6 bases, with 11 bases lying between them. The CDR3 is CASGRANEQFF. In DNA, the CDR3 is TGTGCCTCTGGCAGGGCCAATGAGCAGTTCTTC.

The chain carries TRBV6-5 and TRBJ2-1; D uncertain. CDR1 is MNHEY, CDR2 SVGAGI, per germline. V was clipped by 6 bases and J by 6 bases, with 15 bases between them. The CDR3 spans 14 residues. CDR3 nucleotides: TGTGCCAGCAGCCGTCGGCAACGGGCCAATGAGCAGTTCTTC. The encoded protein is CASSRRQRANEQFF.

The V gene is TRBV12-3 or TRBV12-4, the J gene TRBJ2-3; D gene unclear. The CDR3 loop spans 15 amino acids. V was cut by 7 bases and J by 1 base, with 15 bases left in between. The CDR3 loop is CASTQDRTRTDTQYF. In nucleotides, the CDR3 is TGTGCCAGCACCCAGGACCGGACGCGCACAGATACGCAGTATTTT.

This chain joins TRBV5-1 and TRBJ2-7, with 9 bases fitting TRBD1. The germline CDR1 and CDR2 sequences are SGHRS and YFSETQ. The V segment lost 6 bases and the J segment 4 bases; nucleotides outside the gene matches: 5. The CDR3 totals 13 residues. CDR3 DNA sequence: TGCGCCAGCAACTCCGGGACAGGGTACGAGCAGTACTTC. This encodes CASNSGTGYEQYF.